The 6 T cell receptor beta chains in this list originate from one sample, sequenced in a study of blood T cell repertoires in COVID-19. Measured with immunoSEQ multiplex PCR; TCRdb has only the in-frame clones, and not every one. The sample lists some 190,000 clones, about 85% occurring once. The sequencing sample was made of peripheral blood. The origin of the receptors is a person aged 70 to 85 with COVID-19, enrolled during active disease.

In nucleotides, the CDR3 is TGCAGTGCTAGTCCCCTACAACGCGGCGAGCAGTACTTC. Its translation: CSASPLQRGEQYF. The chain recombines TRBV20-1 with TRBJ2-7; D unclear. Germline loops: CDR1 DFQATT, CDR2 SNEGSKA (reference sequence). The CDR3 spans 13 residues. Trimming took 3 bases from V and 6 from J, leaving 15 bases between them.

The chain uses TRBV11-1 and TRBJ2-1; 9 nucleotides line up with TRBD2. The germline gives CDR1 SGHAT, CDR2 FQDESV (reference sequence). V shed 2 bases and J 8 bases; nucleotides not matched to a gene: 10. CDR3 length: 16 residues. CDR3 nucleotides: TGTGCCAGCAGCTTAAATGACCTAGCGGGGAAGTATGAGCAGTTCTTC. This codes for CASSLNDLAGKYEQFF. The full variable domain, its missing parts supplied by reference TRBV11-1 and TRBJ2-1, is EAEVAQSPRYKITEKSQAVAFWCDPISGHATLYWYRQILGQGPELLVQFQDESVVDDSQLPKDRFSAERLKGVDSTLKIQPAELGDSAMYLCASSLNDLAGKYEQFFGPGTRLTVL.

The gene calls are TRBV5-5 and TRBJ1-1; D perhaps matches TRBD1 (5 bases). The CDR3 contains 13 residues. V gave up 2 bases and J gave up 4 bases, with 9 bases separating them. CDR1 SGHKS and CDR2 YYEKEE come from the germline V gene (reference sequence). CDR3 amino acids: CASSLGVGTEAFF. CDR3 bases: TGTGCCAGCAGCTTAGGGGTGGGCACTGAAGCTTTCTTT.

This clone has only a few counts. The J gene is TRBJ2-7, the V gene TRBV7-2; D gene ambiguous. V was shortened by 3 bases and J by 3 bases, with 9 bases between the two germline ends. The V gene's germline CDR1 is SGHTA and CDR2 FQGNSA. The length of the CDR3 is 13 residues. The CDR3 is CASSFSGYYEQYF. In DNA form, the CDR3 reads TGTGCCAGCAGCTTTTCAGGTTACTACGAGCAGTACTTC.

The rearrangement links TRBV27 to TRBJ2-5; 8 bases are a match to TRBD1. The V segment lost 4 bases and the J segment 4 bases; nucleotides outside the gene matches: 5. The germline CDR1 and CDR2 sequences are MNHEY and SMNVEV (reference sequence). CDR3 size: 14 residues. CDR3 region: CASSSPGGRETQYF. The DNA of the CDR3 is TGTGCCAGCAGTTCCCCAGGGGGCAGAGAGACCCAGTACTTC.

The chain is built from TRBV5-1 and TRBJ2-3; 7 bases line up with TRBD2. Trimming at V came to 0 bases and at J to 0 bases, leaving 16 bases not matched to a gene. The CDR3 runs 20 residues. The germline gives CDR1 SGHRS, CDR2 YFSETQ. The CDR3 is CASSLAVGVLKRGSTDTQYF. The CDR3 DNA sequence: TGCGCCAGCAGCTTGGCTGTGGGGGTACTGAAGCGGGGAAGCACAGATACGCAGTATTTT.